Sequencing of this TCR beta chain was carried out in a study of T cells in localized non-small cell lung cancer. Sequencing was performed with immunoSEQ multiplex PCR; in TCRdb, only in-frame clones are kept and a portion is missing. This sample yields 50,000 to 60,000 clones, of which around three quarters are seen a single time; roughly 4% belongs to the top ten. Concerning this clone: Its antigen is unidentified.

Overall study findings and caveats: Uninvolved adjacent lung showed higher T cell clonality than tumor. Heterogeneity is still possible, as just one tumor region was sequenced.

This CDR3 comprises 18 residues. Trimming removed 4 bases from V and 0 bases from J; junction bases left unmatched: 13. Germline CDR1 and CDR2: KGHSH and LQKENI. V is TRBV18 and J is TRBJ2-3; 7 bases match TRBD2. This receptor was taken from a woman aged 40-75 years with stage II lung adenocarcinoma. The specimen was PBMCs, collected before any cancer treatment. The CDR3 sequence: CASSQVAGGSYSTDTQYF. For the CDR3, the DNA is TGTGCCAGCTCACAAGTAGCGGGCGGATCTTATAGCACAGATACGCAGTATTTT.